The 9 T cell receptor beta chains below were found in one sample sequenced in a study of T cell changes during pregnancy in multiple sclerosis. The protocol was immunoSEQ multiplex PCR, while the TCRdb copy is restricted to in-frame clones and leaves out a portion. The sample includes approximately 92,000 clones, 92% of them seen just once. The starting material was peripheral blood, obtained in the first trimester of pregnancy. These receptors came from a female donor with multiple sclerosis, enrolled in a pregnancy study.

This clone was counted a single time. The chain combines TRBV5-4 with TRBJ2-5; perhaps TRBD2 as D (6 bases). Germline CDR1 SGHNT, CDR2 YYREEE (reference sequence). The CDR3 has 15 amino acids. V shed 4 bases and J shed 4 bases, with 17 bases lying between them. CDR3 DNA: TGTGCCAGCAGCGAGGAACTAGCTTGGGGAGAGACCCAGTACTTC. Translation: CASSEELAWGETQYF.

This clone was found once. The chain employs TRBV6-1 and TRBJ1-5; D gene uncertain. Germline V CDR1 and CDR2: MNHNS, SASEGT. The CDR3 consists of 15 residues. Trimming removed 10 bases at V and 0 bases at J, with 16 bases between. The CDR3: CATREGSLSNQPQHF. The DNA for the CDR3 is TGTGCCACCAGAGAGGGATCCCTTAGCAATCAGCCCCAGCATTTT.

CDR3 nucleotides: TGTGCCATCCGGGGGGGCGAGGTCACTGAAGCTTTCTTT. Translating it yields CAIRGGEVTEAFF. The chain carries TRBV6-6 and TRBJ1-1; weak D call: TRBD1 (6 bases). Trimming removed 10 bases at V and 4 bases at J, with 16 bases between. Germline lookup yields CDR1 MNHNY and CDR2 SVGAGI (reference sequence). The CDR3 contains 13 residues.

V usage is TRBV28 and J usage is TRBJ1-5; possible D gene TRBD1, 5 bases. V lost 6 bases to trimming and J lost 6 bases, with 9 bases between them. The CDR3 consists of 12 residues. Germline CDR1 MDHEN, CDR2 SYDVKM. This CDR3 is CASRPQGQPQHF. In DNA form, the CDR3 reads TGTGCCAGCAGACCCCAGGGTCAGCCCCAGCATTTT.

The rearrangement joins TRBV12-5 to TRBJ2-4; a weak D match, TRBD2 (7 bases). The CDR3 is made up of 17 amino acids. V was shortened by 4 bases and J by 2 bases, with 18 bases between the two germline ends. Per germline, CDR1 LGHNT and CDR2 FRNRAP. The CDR3 here is CASGSGGNRVTKNIQYF. Written as DNA, the CDR3 is TGTGCTAGTGGTTCGGGGGGTAACAGGGTGACCAAAAACATTCAGTACTTC.

This clone was counted once. The chain couples TRBV7-2 to TRBJ1-2, with TRBD1 as a possible D gene (5 bases). V was pared by 5 bases and J by 4 bases, with 17 bases between. CDR1 is SGHTA and CDR2 is FQGNSA in the germline V gene. The CDR3 consists of 15 residues. The CDR3 region is CASSPAMGRIYGYTF. CDR3 in DNA: TGTGCCAGCAGCCCAGCGATGGGGCGGATCTATGGCTACACCTTC.

The chain is built from TRBV4-1 and TRBJ1-1, with 8 bases matching TRBD1. The CDR3 totals 18 residues. Germline trimming cut 0 bases from V and 7 bases from J; bases unmatched to any gene: 16. Germline values: CDR1 MGHRA, CDR2 YSYEKL. This CDR3 reads CASSQESPIGQGSFEAFF. As DNA, the CDR3 is TGCGCCAGCAGCCAAGAATCTCCCATCGGACAGGGTTCGTTTGAAGCTTTCTTT.

A single count supports this clone. The rearrangement joins TRBV19 to TRBJ2-1, with TRBD2 as a possible D gene (6 bases). The CDR3 runs 16 residues. The V end lost 4 bases, the J end lost 6 bases, and 19 bases lay between the germline ends. In germline, CDR1 is LNHDA, CDR2 SQIVND (reference sequence). CDR3 sequence: CASSRDLGETGNEQFF. The CDR3 DNA reads as TGTGCCAGTAGTAGGGACTTGGGGGAGACGGGCAATGAGCAGTTCTTC.

The chain recombines TRBV30 with TRBJ2-1; 12 bases match TRBD2. The CDR3 extends over 17 amino acids. The germline V gene encodes CDR1 GTSNPN and CDR2 SVGIG (reference sequence). The V segment lost 1 base and the J segment 1 base; nucleotides outside the gene matches: 5. The CDR3 nucleotides read TGTGCCTGGAGTGACCCGACTAGCGGGAGTTCCTACAATGAGCAGTTCTTC. Residues: CAWSDPTSGSSYNEQFF.